Shown below are 3 T cell receptor beta chains from a single sample sequenced in a study of blood T cells in healthy people across ages. A second PCR of 7 to 11 cycles used a sample-barcoded 5' primer and a J-beta primer mix. Each CDR3 protein is one row after TCRdb ran MiXCR on the 5' RACE reads. The sample includes 1.5 million to 2 million distinct CDR3 sequences, about two fifths of them seen just once. Sequences were obtained from blood. These receptors all stem from a human donor in good health.

The chain uses TRBV7-6 and TRBJ1-1, with D perhaps matching TRBD1 (5 bases). Looked up from germline, CDR1 is SGHVS and CDR2 is FNYEAQ. CDR3 length: 17 amino acids. V gave up 5 bases and J gave up 0 bases, with 19 bases separating them. CDR3 in amino acids: CASSRSPGKGVNTEAFF. The CDR3 DNA reads as TGTGCCAGCAGCCGGAGCCCAGGGAAAGGCGTGAACACTGAAGCTTTCTTT.

The J gene is TRBJ2-7, the V gene TRBV4-3, with D possibly TRBD2 on 7 matching bases. Looked up from germline, CDR1 is LGHNA and CDR2 is YSLEER. The CDR3 length is 15 residues. Trimming stripped 0 bases from V and 5 bases from J, with 14 bases between. This CDR3 is CASSQDRGGIDEQYF. CDR3 bases: TGCGCCAGCAGCCAAGATAGGGGGGGCATCGACGAGCAGTACTTC.

The rearrangement uses TRBV20-1 and TRBJ2-4; 8 bases line up with TRBD1. The J call is uncertain, as TRBJ2-7 better fits the DNA end. Germline V gene data show CDR1 as DFQATT and CDR2 as SNEGSKA (reference sequence). The CDR3 spans 15 residues. CDR3 nucleotide sequence: TGCAGTGCTAGCGACGGGACAGGCACTTACTACGAGCAGTACTTC. Translated: CSASDGTGTYYEQYF.